This T cell receptor beta chain was captured by sequencing in a study of T cell responses to AZD1222 COVID-19 vaccine. The length of the CDR3 is 11 residues. Germline lookup yields CDR1 GTSNPN and CDR2 SVGIG (reference sequence). Trimming pared 4 bases from V and 4 bases from J, leaving 5 bases between. The table came from immunoSEQ multiplex PCR; TCRdb's copy has only in-frame clones and leaves some out. The top ten clones hold approximately 1.8% of a sample with 140,000 or so clones, approximately 89% of them seen once. The study, taken as a whole, reports: After two AZD1222 doses, spike-specific TCR breadth and depth rose versus day 0. CD4 TCRs covered the whole spike, strongest at regions 160-218 and 743-854.

Remarks on this clone: What it binds is unknown.

Sequences were derived from peripheral blood, sampled 28 days after the second AZD1222 dose. The chain recombines TRBV30 with TRBJ1-3; the D is unclear. The sequence derives from an adult who received the AZD1222 COVID-19 vaccine. The CDR3 region is CAWTQGNTIYF. CDR3 sequence (DNA): TGTGCCTGGACACAAGGAAACACCATATATTTT.